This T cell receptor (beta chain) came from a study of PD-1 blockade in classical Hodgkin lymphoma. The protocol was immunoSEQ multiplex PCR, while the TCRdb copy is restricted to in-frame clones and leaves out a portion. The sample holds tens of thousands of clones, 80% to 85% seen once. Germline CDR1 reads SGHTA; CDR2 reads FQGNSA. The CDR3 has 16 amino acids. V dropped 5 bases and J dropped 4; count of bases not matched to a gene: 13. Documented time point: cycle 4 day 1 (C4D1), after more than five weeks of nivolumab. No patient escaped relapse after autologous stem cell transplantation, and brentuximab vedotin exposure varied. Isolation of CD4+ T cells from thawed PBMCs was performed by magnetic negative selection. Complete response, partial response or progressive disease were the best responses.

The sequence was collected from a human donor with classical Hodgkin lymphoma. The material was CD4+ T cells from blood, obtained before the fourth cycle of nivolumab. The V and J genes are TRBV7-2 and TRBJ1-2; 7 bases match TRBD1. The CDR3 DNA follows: TGTGCCAGCAGCCTAACCCGCGACAGGGCCTCCTATGGCTACACCTTC. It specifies CASSLTRDRASYGYTF.